This T cell receptor beta chain is drawn from a study of Graves' ophthalmopathy and Graves' hyperthyroidism. General study results and limits: In predicting ophthalmopathy progression, the model reached roughly 69% sensitivity and 72% to 80% specificity.

The study amplified TCR beta CDR3 regions using RNA transcripts. Amplification began with first-round RT-PCR using HTBI primers, then second-round multiplex PCR was performed. TCRdb re-derived calls from the multiplex PCR reads in MiXCR, one entry per CDR3 protein. This sample carries about 1.2 million distinct CDR3 sequences, around a third of them seen once, and the ten largest clones take around 10%. V lost 4 bases and J lost 2, with 14 bases in between. The CDR3 covers 15 residues. CDR1 and CDR2 from the germline V gene are SEHNR and FQNEAQ (reference sequence). Hyperthyroidism was new, under 2 months, in patients aged 18 to 65. This clonotype was counted at least ten times. No antigen is known for it.

This clonotype was sampled from an adult man with Graves' hyperthyroidism. Sequenced sample: peripheral blood or thyroid tissue (not recorded which). The rearrangement joins TRBV7-9 to TRBJ1-2; D not certain. CDR3 region: CASSSASTGNYGYTF. The CDR3, as DNA: TGTGCCAGCAGCTCTGCTTCTACGGGCAACTATGGCTACACCTTC.